Following are 14 T cell receptor beta chains from one sample sequenced in a study of cytomegalovirus exposure and HLA in healthy donors. It was with 60 Vbeta and 13 Jbeta primers that the PCR ran. Clones were read by immunoSEQ multiplex PCR, and TCRdb kept only the in-frame ones, dropping some. Of about 150,000 clones listed, about 64% are singletons. Source material: PBMCs. The receptors were gathered from a man in his 60s in good health and CMV-seronegative.

Only a few counts were recorded for this clone. V usage is TRBV7-2 and J usage is TRBJ2-3; 10 bases are shared with TRBD2. Germline assignment: CDR1 SGHTA and CDR2 FQGNSA. After removal of 5 bases from V and 2 bases from J, the junction contained 1 base not matched to a gene. The CDR3 consists of 14 residues. The CDR3 nucleotides read TGTGCCAGCAGCACTAGCGGGGCCACAGATACGCAGTATTTT. This gives the protein CASSTSGATDTQYF.

This clone has just a few counts. The chain uses TRBV5-1 and TRBJ2-1, with D unclear. Germline V lookup: CDR1 SGHRS, CDR2 YFSETQ. The CDR3 has 10 amino acids. V gave up 5 bases and J gave up 9 bases, with 6 bases separating them. CDR3 in amino acids: CASSGIEQFF. The CDR3 DNA reads as TGCGCCAGCAGTGGCATTGAGCAGTTCTTC.

The chain joins TRBV7-9 to TRBJ2-5; TRBD2 matches 8 bases. The DNA end is a closer match to TRBJ2-7, so the J assignment may be wrong. This CDR3 is 15 amino acids long. Germline CDR1 and CDR2: SEHNR and FQNEAQ (reference sequence). This chain's CDR3 is CASTAGGTVSYEQYF. As DNA, the CDR3 is TGTGCCAGCACCGCGGGGGGCACGGTCTCCTACGAGCAGTACTTC.

The chain carries TRBV7-9 and TRBJ1-2; D uncertain. V was trimmed by 5 bases and J by 5 bases, leaving 12 bases between them. Germline CDR1 reads SEHNR; CDR2 reads FQNEAQ (reference sequence). The CDR3 has 13 amino acids. The CDR3 DNA is TGTGCCAGCAGCCCCAGTCTAGGATATGGCTACACCTTC. Protein product: CASSPSLGYGYTF. Filled out from reference TRBV7-9 and TRBJ1-2, the complete variable domain reads DTGVSQNPRHKITKRGQNVTFRCDPISEHNRLYWYRQTLGQGPEFLTYFQNEAQLEKSRLLSDRFSAERPKGSFSTLEIQRTEQGDSAMYLCASSPSLGYGYTFGSGTRLTVV.

This sequence joins TRBV10-3 and TRBJ1-3; possible D gene TRBD1, 5 bases. This CDR3 has 16 amino acids. Germline V CDR1 and CDR2: ENHRY, SYGVKD. Trimming stripped 2 bases from V and 0 bases from J, with 11 bases between. CDR3 amino acids: CAISEGDWASGNTIYF. The DNA of the CDR3 is TGTGCCATCAGTGAGGGGGACTGGGCCTCTGGAAACACCATATATTTT.

This chain connects TRBV6-5 to TRBJ2-1; 9 nucleotides align to TRBD2. With V trimmed by 9 bases and J by 9 bases, 12 bases remained unmatched. Germline CDR1 is MNHEY and CDR2 is SVGAGI. The CDR3 covers 14 residues. CDR3 bases: TGTGCCAGTCGACTAGCGGCCGCCGTCGGTGAGCAGTTCTTC. This translates into CASRLAAAVGEQFF.

This clone occurred once. The chain joins TRBV27 to TRBJ2-7, with D possibly matching TRBD1 (6 bases). Per germline, CDR1 MNHEY and CDR2 SMNVEV (reference sequence). V dropped 4 bases and J dropped 0 bases, with 19 bases sitting between them. The CDR3 consists of 17 residues. The CDR3 DNA follows: TGTGCCAGCAGTTCTTCCCTAGACAGGACAATCTCCTACGAGCAGTACTTC. As protein: CASSSSLDRTISYEQYF.

The rearrangement uses TRBV7-2 and TRBJ2-3; the match to TRBD2 covers 11 bases. In germline, CDR1 is SGHTA, CDR2 FQGNSA. The V gene end was trimmed by 1 base and the J gene end by 6 bases; junction bases not matched to a gene: 6. The CDR3 is made up of 16 amino acids. The CDR3 is CASSLELAGGGDTQYF. The CDR3 DNA sequence: TGTGCCAGCAGCTTAGAGCTAGCGGGGGGAGGGGATACGCAGTATTTT.

CDR3 protein: CASSEMAGGYREQFF. The CDR3 nucleotides are TGTGCCAGCAGTGAAATGGCGGGGGGGTATAGGGAGCAGTTCTTC. The chain links TRBV2 to TRBJ2-1, with 9 bases aligning to TRBD2. Germline V gene lookup returns CDR1 SNHLY and CDR2 FYNNEI. The V gene end was trimmed by 2 bases and the J gene end by 10 bases; junction bases not matched to a gene: 9. The CDR3 sequence is 15 residues long.

The rearrangement uses TRBV11-3 and TRBJ2-5; D call uncertain. This CDR3 region has 13 residues. Germline V gene data show CDR1 as SGHNT and CDR2 as YENEEA. V shed 1 base and J shed 0 bases, with 3 bases lying between them. The CDR3: CASSLGDQETQYF. The CDR3 nucleotides are TGTGCCAGCAGCTTAGGCGACCAAGAGACCCAGTACTTC.

This clone was seen only a few times. The chain is built from TRBV7-6 and TRBJ2-7; 9 positions match TRBD2. CDR1 and CDR2 (germline): SGHVS, FNYEAQ. Trimming cost V 5 bases and J 3 bases; bases outside gene matches: 8. This CDR3 spans 15 amino acids. The CDR3 sequence: CASSNVLAGDYEQYF. CDR3 DNA: TGTGCCAGCAGCAACGTACTAGCGGGTGACTACGAGCAGTACTTC.

In the case of this clone: The same CDR3 is also encoded by other DNA sequences in this sample. V is TRBV2 and J is TRBJ1-5; 10 bases align to TRBD1. The CDR3 totals 16 residues. With V trimmed by 0 bases and J by 6 bases, 5 bases remained unmatched. Germline V gene lookup returns CDR1 SNHLY and CDR2 FYNNEI. The CDR3 DNA sequence: TGTGCCAGCAGTGAAGCGGGGACAGGGGTAGGTCAGCCCCAGCATTTT. Encoded protein: CASSEAGTGVGQPQHF.

This clone was counted a few times. This chain links TRBV7-9 with TRBJ2-1, with TRBD2 identical over 12 bases. The trim removed 0 bases at V and 8 bases at J, leaving 5 bases unmatched. This CDR3 is built from 16 residues. The V gene's germline CDR1 is SEHNR and CDR2 FQNEAQ (reference sequence). CDR3 coding DNA: TGTGCCAGCAGCTTAGCACGGCCTAGCGGGAGGGATGAGCAGTTCTTC. Its translation: CASSLARPSGRDEQFF.

This clone was counted between two and nine times. The V gene is TRBV28, the J gene TRBJ2-7; 8 nucleotides match TRBD1. CDR1 MDHEN and CDR2 SYDVKM come from the germline V gene. V trimming: 4 bases; J trimming: 3 bases; junction bases outside the gene matches: 8. The CDR3 has 15 amino acids. The CDR3 reads CASSSVAGTGYEQYF. The CDR3 DNA sequence: TGTGCCAGCAGTTCCGTTGCAGGGACAGGCTACGAGCAGTACTTC.